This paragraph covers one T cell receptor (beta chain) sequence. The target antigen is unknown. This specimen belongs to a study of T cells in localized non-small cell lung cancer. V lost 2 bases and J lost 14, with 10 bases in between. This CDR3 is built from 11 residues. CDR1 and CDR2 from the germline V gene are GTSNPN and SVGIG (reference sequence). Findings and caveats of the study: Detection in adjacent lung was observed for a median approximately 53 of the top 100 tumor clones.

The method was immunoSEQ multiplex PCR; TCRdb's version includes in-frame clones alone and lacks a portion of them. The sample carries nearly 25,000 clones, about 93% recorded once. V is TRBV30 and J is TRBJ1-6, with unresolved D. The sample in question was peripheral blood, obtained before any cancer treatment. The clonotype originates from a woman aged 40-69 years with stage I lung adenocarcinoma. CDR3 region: CAWSSLWALHF. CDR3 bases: TGTGCCTGGAGTTCCCTTTGGGCCCTCCACTTT.